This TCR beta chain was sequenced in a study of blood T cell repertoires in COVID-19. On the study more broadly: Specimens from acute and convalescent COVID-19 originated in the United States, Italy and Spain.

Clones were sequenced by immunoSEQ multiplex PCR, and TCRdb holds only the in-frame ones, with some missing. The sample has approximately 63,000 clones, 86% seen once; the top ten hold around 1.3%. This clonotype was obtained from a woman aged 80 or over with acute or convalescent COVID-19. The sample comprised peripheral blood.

In DNA form, the CDR3 reads TGTGCCAGCAGCTTAGTGGGTAGCGGGGGTCAAGAGACCCAGTACTTC. Translation: CASSLVGSGGQETQYF. The gene calls are TRBV7-7 and TRBJ2-5; 9 bases are shared with TRBD2. CDR1 is SSHAT, CDR2 FNYEAQ, per germline (reference sequence). This CDR3 region has 16 residues. V was pared by 1 base and J by 2 bases, with 5 bases of the junction left unmatched.